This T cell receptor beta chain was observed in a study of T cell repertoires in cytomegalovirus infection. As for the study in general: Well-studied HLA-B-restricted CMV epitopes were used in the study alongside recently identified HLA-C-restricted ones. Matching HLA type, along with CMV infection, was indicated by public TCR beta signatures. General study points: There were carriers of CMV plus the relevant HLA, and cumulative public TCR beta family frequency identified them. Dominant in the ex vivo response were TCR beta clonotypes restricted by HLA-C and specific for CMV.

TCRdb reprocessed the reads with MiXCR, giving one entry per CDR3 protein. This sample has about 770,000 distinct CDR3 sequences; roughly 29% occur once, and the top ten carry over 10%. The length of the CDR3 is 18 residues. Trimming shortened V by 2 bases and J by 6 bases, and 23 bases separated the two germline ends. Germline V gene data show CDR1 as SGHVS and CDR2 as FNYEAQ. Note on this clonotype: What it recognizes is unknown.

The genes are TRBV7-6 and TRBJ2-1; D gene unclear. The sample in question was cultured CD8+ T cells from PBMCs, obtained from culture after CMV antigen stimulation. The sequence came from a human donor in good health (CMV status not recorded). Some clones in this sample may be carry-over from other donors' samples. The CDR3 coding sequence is TGTGCCAGCAGCTTACTCGTTATGGCCAGAGCCGATGGCAATGAGCAGTTCTTC. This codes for CASSLLVMARADGNEQFF.